The T cell receptor beta chain described here comes from a study of blood T cell repertoires in COVID-19. Across the whole study: Samples came from the United States, Italy and Spain, spanning acute and convalescent COVID-19. The cDNA or gDNA used as material had been derived from T cells, B-cell-depleted T cells, or PBMCs.

CDR3 size: 16 residues. In germline, CDR1 is SGDLS, CDR2 YYNGEE. V dropped 0 bases and J dropped 5; count of bases not matched to a gene: 7. Original data processing: Reference gene primer amplification yielded estimated nucleated cell counts. Sequenced by immunoSEQ multiplex PCR; TCRdb stores in-frame clones only, minus some. V, J and clone size reflect that table, while D and trimming were determined from the DNA. The repertoire has hundreds of thousands of clones, approximately 80% of them found once; the top ten carry roughly 20%. The sequence was collected from an elderly woman with active or convalescent COVID-19. The rearrangement links TRBV9 to TRBJ1-1; TRBD1 aligns across 10 bases. Sequencing was performed on peripheral blood. The CDR3, as DNA: TGTGCCAGCAGCGTAGCGACGGACAGGGGGACGACTGAAGCTTTCTTT. Its translation: CASSVATDRGTTEAFF.